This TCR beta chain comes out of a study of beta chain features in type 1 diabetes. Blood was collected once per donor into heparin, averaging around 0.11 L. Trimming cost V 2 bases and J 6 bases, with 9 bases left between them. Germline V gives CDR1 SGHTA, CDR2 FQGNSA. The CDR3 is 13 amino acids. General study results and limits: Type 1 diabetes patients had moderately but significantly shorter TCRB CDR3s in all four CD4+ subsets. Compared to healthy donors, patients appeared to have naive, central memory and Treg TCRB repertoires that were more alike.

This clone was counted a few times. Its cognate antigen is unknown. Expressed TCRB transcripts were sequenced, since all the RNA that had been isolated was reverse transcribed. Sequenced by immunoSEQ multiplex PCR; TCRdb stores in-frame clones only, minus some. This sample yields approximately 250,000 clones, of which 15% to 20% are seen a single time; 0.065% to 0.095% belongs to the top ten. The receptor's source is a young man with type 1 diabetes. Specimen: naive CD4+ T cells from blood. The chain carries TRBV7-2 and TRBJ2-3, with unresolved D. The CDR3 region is CASSLIGSDTQYF. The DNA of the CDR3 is TGTGCCAGCAGCTTAATAGGGTCGGATACGCAGTATTTT.